These 29 T cell receptor beta chains share one sample of origin, sequenced in a study of cytomegalovirus exposure and HLA in healthy donors. PCR used 60 Vbeta primers and 13 Jbeta primers. Method: immunoSEQ multiplex PCR; TCRdb's copy keeps in-frame clones and lacks some. Of approximately 100,000 clones listed, around 79% are singletons. Input material: PBMCs. Receptor source: a woman between 40 and 50 years old in good health and CMV-seronegative.

The chain combines TRBV6-1 with TRBJ1-2; D possibly corresponds to TRBD1 (6 bases). The CDR3 runs 15 residues. V lost 0 bases and J lost 6, with 14 bases in between. Per germline, CDR1 MNHNS and CDR2 SASEGT. In nucleotides, the CDR3 is TGTGCCAGCAGTGAAGCTGACAGGACCAGGGATGGCTACACCTTC. Protein sequence: CASSEADRTRDGYTF.

The chain is built from TRBV5-6 and TRBJ1-1; 7 positions match TRBD1. This CDR3 comprises 13 residues. Unmatched junction bases numbered 4, after V lost 5 bases and J lost 3 bases. The V gene's germline CDR1 is SGHDT and CDR2 YYEEEE. This CDR3 is CASSPTGDTEAFF. DNA for the CDR3: TGTGCCAGCAGTCCAACAGGGGACACTGAAGCTTTCTTT.

The gene calls are TRBV7-2 and TRBJ2-5, with 12 bases aligning to TRBD2. TRBJ2-7 explains the end of the DNA better; the J call may be wrong. The CDR3 loop spans 16 amino acids. Germline CDR1 is SGHTA and CDR2 is FQGNSA. For the CDR3, the DNA is TGTGCCAGCAGCTTAGCCGCGACTAGCGGGGGATACGAGCAGTACTTC. Its translation is CASSLAATSGGYEQYF.

The chain combines TRBV11-2 with TRBJ1-1; TRBD1 aligns across 7 bases. This CDR3 is 16 amino acids long. CDR1 is SGHAT, CDR2 FQNNGV, per germline. J was trimmed by 0 bases and V by 5 bases; bases with no gene match: 9. Here the CDR3 DNA reads TGTGCCAGCAGCCAAAGGACAGGTCTACTGAACACTGAAGCTTTCTTT. Its translation: CASSQRTGLLNTEAFF. Together with reference TRBV11-2 and TRBJ1-1, the CDR3 gives the full variable domain: EAGVAQSPRYKIIEKRQSVAFWCNPISGHATLYWYQQILGQGPKLLIQFQNNGVVDDSQLPKDRFSAERLKGVDSTLKIQPAKLEDSAVYLCASSQRTGLLNTEAFFGQGTRLTVV.

The CDR3: CASSIRPGKREGSYEQYF. The CDR3 DNA follows: TGTGCCAGTAGTATACGGCCCGGAAAGCGGGAGGGGAGCTACGAGCAGTACTTC. The chain combines TRBV19 with TRBJ2-7; the match to TRBD2 covers 10 bases. Germline CDR1 reads LNHDA; CDR2 reads SQIVND (reference sequence). The CDR3 has 18 amino acids. Losses at the gene ends were 2 bases for V and 3 bases for J; bases not matched to a gene: 13.

Note on this clone: Other DNA sequences within the sample encode an identical CDR3. The V gene is TRBV5-1, the J gene TRBJ2-7, with TRBD1 as a possible D gene (5 bases). Germline loops: CDR1 SGHRS, CDR2 YFSETQ. The CDR3 has 12 residues. V lost 0 bases and J lost 4, with 5 bases in between. The CDR3: CASSLGQYEQYF. In DNA form, the CDR3 reads TGCGCCAGCAGCTTGGGACAGTACGAGCAGTACTTC. Based on the CDR3 plus reference TRBV5-1 and TRBJ2-7, the full variable domain is KAGVTQTPRYLIKTRGQQVTLSCSPISGHRSVSWYQQTPGQGLQFLFEYFSETQRNKGNFPGRFSGRQFSNSRSEMNVSTLELGDSALYLCASSLGQYEQYFGPGTRLTVT.

This clone has a handful of counts. The genes are TRBV6-5 and TRBJ1-4; D is unclear. Germline values: CDR1 MNHEY, CDR2 SVGAGI. This CDR3 spans 15 amino acids. The V and J ends lost 2 bases and 0 bases respectively, with 7 bases between them. CDR3 region: CASSYGFATNEKLFF. The DNA for the CDR3 is TGTGCCAGCAGTTACGGCTTTGCAACTAATGAAAAACTGTTTTTT.

This clone appeared a single time. The rearrangement links TRBV27 to TRBJ2-7; D may be TRBD2 (5 bases). The V gene lost 4 bases and the J gene lost 0 bases, with 10 bases spanning the gap. Germline loops: CDR1 MNHEY, CDR2 SMNVEV (reference sequence). This CDR3 spans 14 amino acids. CDR3 sequence reads: CASSWLGSSYEQYF. The CDR3 DNA follows: TGTGCCAGCAGTTGGCTGGGGAGCTCCTACGAGCAGTACTTC.

The table lists this clone with a few counts. The chain combines TRBV18 with TRBJ2-7; perhaps TRBD2 as D (6 bases). CDR1 KGHSH and CDR2 LQKENI come from the germline V gene. The CDR3 runs to 15 residues. V shed 3 bases and J shed 1 base, with 13 bases lying between them. CDR3 residues: CASSPAGTSSYEQYF. The CDR3 DNA follows: TGTGCCAGCTCACCGGCCGGGACTTCATCCTACGAGCAGTACTTC.

The CDR3 sequence: CASSEGAAGGSDTQYF. As DNA, the CDR3 is TGTGCCAGCAGTGAAGGGGCTGCGGGGGGGTCAGATACGCAGTATTTT. The chain joins TRBV2 to TRBJ2-3; 9 bases align to TRBD2. From germline, CDR1 is SNHLY and CDR2 FYNNEI. CDR3 size: 16 residues. J was trimmed by 4 bases and V by 1 base; bases with no gene match: 6.

The rearrangement uses TRBV7-7 and TRBJ2-7, with unresolved D. Trimming pared 1 base from V and 5 bases from J, leaving 9 bases between. This CDR3 contains 13 residues. Germline CDR1 SSHAT, CDR2 FNYEAQ (reference sequence). The CDR3 nucleotides read TGTGCCAGCAGCTTAGGCCAGGATAACGAGCAGTACTTC. Translating it yields CASSLGQDNEQYF.

The chain is built from TRBV7-2 and TRBJ2-5; 8 bases fit TRBD2. Judging by the DNA end, TRBJ2-7 fits better; the J call may be wrong. The CDR3 covers 15 residues. CDR1 and CDR2 (germline): SGHTA, FQGNSA. This CDR3 is CASSSTSGSSYEQYF. In DNA, the CDR3 is TGTGCCAGCAGCTCAACTAGCGGCAGCTCCTACGAGCAGTACTTC.

The V call is TRBV7-2, the J call TRBJ2-1; TRBD2 matches 9 bases. The V gene's germline CDR1 is SGHTA and CDR2 FQGNSA. The V segment lost 3 bases and the J segment 3 bases; nucleotides outside the gene matches: 12. The CDR3 totals 18 residues. In nucleotides, the CDR3 is TGTGCCAGCAGCTTGTTCGGCCTCGCGACTAGCGGCTACAATGAGCAGTTCTTC. Its translation is CASSLFGLATSGYNEQFF. Full variable domain (missing parts from reference TRBV7-2 and TRBJ2-1): GAGVSQSPSNKVTEKGKDVELRCDPISGHTALYWYRQSLGQGLEFLIYFQGNSAPDKSGLPSDRFSAERTGGSVSTLTIQRTQQEDSAVYLCASSLFGLATSGYNEQFFGPGTRLTVL.

This clone was counted a few times. Here the CDR3 reads CASSQEASGSHYEQYF. Written as DNA, the CDR3 is TGTGCCAGCAGCCAAGAAGCTAGCGGGAGCCACTACGAGCAGTACTTC. The chain links TRBV4-2 to TRBJ2-7; 10 nucleotides agree with TRBD2. V shed 0 bases, J shed 3 bases, and the junction held 5 bases outside the gene matches. From germline, CDR1 is LGHNA and CDR2 YNFKEQ. There are 16 residues in the CDR3.

The V gene is TRBV9, the J gene TRBJ2-7; 9 nucleotides line up with TRBD1. V was clipped by 3 bases and J by 3 bases; unmatched bases: 7. CDR1 SGDLS and CDR2 YYNGEE come from the germline V gene. The CDR3 has 15 amino acids. The CDR3: CASSAYPDRGYEQYF. The CDR3, as DNA: TGTGCCAGCAGCGCCTACCCGGACAGGGGCTACGAGCAGTACTTC.

The chain combines TRBV28 with TRBJ2-3; 8 nucleotides match TRBD1. Germline V CDR1 and CDR2: MDHEN, SYDVKM. The CDR3 runs to 17 residues. The V and J ends lost 4 bases and 3 bases, in that order; junction bases with no gene match: 12. The CDR3 reads CASSWRDTGGWTDTQYF. The CDR3 DNA sequence: TGTGCCAGCAGTTGGAGGGATACAGGGGGGTGGACAGATACGCAGTATTTT.

The CDR3, as DNA: TGCAGCGTTACTGAGGGGACAGTGGTTCATTTT. Residues: CSVTEGTVVHF. The chain combines TRBV29-1 with TRBJ1-5; 7 bases fit TRBD1. The CDR3 sequence is 11 residues long. The germline CDR1 and CDR2 sequences are SQVTM and ANQGSEA. J gave up 16 bases and V 5 bases, and 11 bases lay outside the gene matches.

As DNA, the CDR3 is TGTGCCAGCAGGCCCACAGGGATCAGCAATCAGCCCCAGCATTTT. Its protein is CASRPTGISNQPQHF. V usage is TRBV28 and J usage is TRBJ1-5, with D possibly being TRBD1 (6 bases). V lost 6 bases and J 1 base, leaving 13 bases between the germline ends. This CDR3 is built from 15 residues. The V gene's germline CDR1 is MDHEN and CDR2 SYDVKM.

The rearrangement links TRBV4-1 to TRBJ1-1; 9 nucleotides agree with TRBD1. Trimming took 2 bases from V and 7 from J; bases not matched to a gene: 8. The CDR3 is 15 amino acids. CDR1 is MGHRA and CDR2 is YSYEKL in the germline V gene. The CDR3 DNA sequence: TGCGCCAGCAGCCAACCTGACAGGGGGACGGGTGAAGCTTTCTTT. Its protein is CASSQPDRGTGEAFF.

V usage is TRBV6-5 and J usage is TRBJ2-7; TRBD1 is a possible D gene (5 bases). This CDR3 comprises 13 residues. Germline CDR1 and CDR2: MNHEY and SVGAGI. Trimming took 2 bases from V and 5 from J, leaving 10 bases between them. CDR3 loop: CASSYRGFNEQYF. CDR3 DNA sequence: TGTGCCAGCAGTTACAGGGGTTTCAACGAGCAGTACTTC.

This clone was seen just once. The CDR3 loop is CASSLLDGLGNEQFF. The CDR3 DNA sequence: TGTGCCAGCAGCTTACTAGATGGACTAGGCAATGAGCAGTTCTTC. The chain has TRBV7-2 and TRBJ2-1; TRBD2 agrees at 7 bases. This CDR3 has 15 amino acids. The V gene's germline CDR1 is SGHTA and CDR2 FQGNSA. V lost 2 bases to trimming and J lost 6 bases; unmatched junction nucleotides: 7.

The genes are TRBV4-3 and TRBJ2-1; D may be TRBD2 (5 bases). V lost 0 bases to trimming and J lost 2 bases, with 14 bases between them. Germline CDR1 reads LGHNA; CDR2 reads YSLEER. This CDR3 is built from 17 residues. In DNA, the CDR3 is TGCGCCAGCAGCCAAGATGAGGGAGCGGCCACCTACAATGAGCAGTTCTTC. Protein: CASSQDEGAATYNEQFF.

This chain links TRBV7-6 with TRBJ2-7; TRBD1 is a possible D gene (6 bases). The CDR3 extends over 14 amino acids. Trimming cost V 1 base and J 6 bases, with 13 bases left between them. The V gene's germline CDR1 is SGHVS and CDR2 FNYEAQ. The CDR3 sequence is CASSLGRGKAEQYF. The CDR3 DNA sequence: TGTGCCAGCAGCTTAGGAAGGGGGAAAGCCGAGCAGTACTTC.

This clone has just one count. The genes are TRBV7-8 and TRBJ1-2; weak D call: TRBD1 (6 bases). This CDR3 has 14 amino acids. Germline V CDR1 and CDR2: SGHVS, FQNEAQ. Deletions cut 5 bases from V and 6 bases from J, with 16 bases between. CDR3 sequence reads: CASSTFQGFDGYTF. Here the CDR3 DNA reads TGTGCCAGCAGCACCTTTCAGGGGTTTGATGGCTACACCTTC.

The chain carries TRBV28 and TRBJ2-5; 7 bases map to TRBD2. Trimming took 7 bases from V and 3 from J; bases not matched to a gene: 23. The CDR3 runs to 19 residues. CDR1 and CDR2 from the germline V gene are MDHEN and SYDVKM. The CDR3 region is CASNPHVPGVGGYEETQYF. CDR3 coding DNA: TGTGCCAGCAATCCACACGTTCCGGGAGTGGGGGGGTATGAAGAGACCCAGTACTTC.

This sequence joins TRBV18 and TRBJ1-1; D possibly corresponds to TRBD1 (6 bases). Germline V gene sequence: CDR1 KGHSH, CDR2 LQKENI. This CDR3 has 19 residues. The V and J ends lost 1 base and 4 bases respectively, with 25 bases between them. The DNA for the CDR3 is TGTGCCAGCTCACCACAGATCCTTCAGGGTTCTCGAGGGGGCACTGAAGCTTTCTTT. It yields the protein CASSPQILQGSRGGTEAFF.

The V and J genes are TRBV10-3 and TRBJ2-5; TRBD2 matches at 13 bases. V lost 6 bases to trimming and J lost 11 bases; unmatched junction nucleotides: 18. CDR1 is ENHRY and CDR2 is SYGVKD in the germline V gene. This CDR3 is built from 17 residues. CDR3 residues: CAIRGTSGDRGVLTQYF. The CDR3 DNA reads TGTGCCATCAGGGGGACTAGCGGGGACCGCGGGGTCCTGACTCAGTACTTC.

The chain links TRBV7-2 to TRBJ2-7; D perhaps matches TRBD1 (6 bases). From germline, CDR1 is SGHTA and CDR2 FQGNSA. V was clipped by 5 bases and J by 3 bases, with 14 bases between them. The length of the CDR3 is 14 residues. The CDR3 bases are TGTGCCAGCAGCGCCCGAGGGACAAGCTACGAGCAGTACTTC. Amino acid sequence: CASSARGTSYEQYF.

The gene calls are TRBV20-1 and TRBJ1-5; D gene uncertain. Per the germline V gene, CDR1 is DFQATT and CDR2 is SNEGSKA (reference sequence). CDR3 length equals 11 residues. V was pared by 3 bases and J by 9 bases, with 9 bases between. The CDR3 nucleotides read TGCAGTGCTAGGACGGGTGGGCCCCAGCATTTT. It codes for CSARTGGPQHF.